This T cell receptor beta chain was retrieved from a study of control samples from healthy donors and cancer patients. Assay: immunoSEQ multiplex PCR; the TCRdb copy retains only in-frame clones and omits some. Among 74,000 or so clones, roughly 90% were seen once, and the ten largest hold roughly 7%. V shed 3 bases and J shed 0 bases, with 8 bases lying between them. The CDR3 runs 14 residues. Germline V gene sequence: CDR1 SGHVS, CDR2 FQNEAQ. This sequence was found in a man aged 50-60 years in good health. Specimen: blood. This rearrangement joins TRBV7-8 to TRBJ2-5, with D unresolved. The CDR3 protein is CASSFYLNQETQYF. CDR3 coding DNA: TGTGCCAGCAGCTTTTATCTTAACCAAGAGACCCAGTACTTC.